The 5 T cell receptor beta chains listed next were all sequenced from one sample in a study of shared clonotypes between healthy human individuals. Terminally differentiated effector memory CD45RA+ cells were excluded by CCR7 positive selection of CD45RO-negative cells. The method was immunoSEQ multiplex PCR; TCRdb's version includes in-frame clones alone and lacks a portion of them. The table shows some 800,000 clones, with more than 85% occurring only once. Sequencing was performed on naive CD8+ T cells sorted from blood. The source is a man younger than 40 in good health.

This clone occurred once. The chain couples TRBV5-8 to TRBJ1-1; TRBD1 might be the D (6 bases). Germline-derived CDR1 and CDR2 are SGHTS and YDEGEE. The CDR3 has 15 residues. V lost 2 bases, J lost 0 bases, and 11 bases lay in between. The CDR3 DNA sequence: TGTGCCAGCAGCTTAACAGGGCTCATGAACACTGAAGCTTTCTTT. Protein product: CASSLTGLMNTEAFF.

V gene TRBV2 combines with J gene TRBJ1-1; unclear D gene. The germline gives CDR1 SNHLY, CDR2 FYNNEI. Between the trimmed V and J ends, which lost 8 bases and 2 bases, there was a span of 6 bases. This CDR3 region has 11 residues. The CDR3 nucleotides are TGTGCCAGCCAGGTCAACACTGAAGCTTTCTTT. Translation: CASQVNTEAFF.

This chain uses TRBV5-1 with TRBJ2-1, with 9 bases aligning to TRBD2. Germline V gene lookup returns CDR1 SGHRS and CDR2 YFSETQ. There are 18 residues in the CDR3. The V segment lost 0 bases and the J segment 6 bases; nucleotides outside the gene matches: 13. CDR3 bases: TGCGCCAGCAGCTTGGGGGGCCCGGCGGGAGGGCCCGGCAATGAGCAGTTCTTC. Translating gives CASSLGGPAGGPGNEQFF.

The chain employs TRBV7-9 and TRBJ1-1; no clear D gene. The germline V gene has CDR1 SEHNR and CDR2 FQNEAQ (reference sequence). CDR3 length: 15 residues. The V gene lost 2 bases and the J gene lost 7 bases, with 17 bases spanning the gap. The CDR3 reads CASSLTDPSGIEAFF. The CDR3 DNA is TGTGCCAGCAGCTTAACGGACCCTTCCGGCATTGAAGCTTTCTTT. The full variable domain, with the rest looked up from reference TRBV7-9 and TRBJ1-1, is DTGVSQNPRHKITKRGQNVTFRCDPISEHNRLYWYRQTLGQGPEFLTYFQNEAQLEKSRLLSDRFSAERPKGSFSTLEIQRTEQGDSAMYLCASSLTDPSGIEAFFGQGTRLTVV.

V is TRBV9 and J is TRBJ1-2, with D perhaps matching TRBD1 (6 bases). The CDR3 consists of 17 residues. Trimming pared 0 bases from V and 3 bases from J, leaving 18 bases between. Germline V gene sequence: CDR1 SGDLS, CDR2 YYNGEE. The CDR3 nucleotides are TGTGCCAGCAGCGTAGACCCGACAGGATCGGGTCACTATGGCTACACCTTC. It is translated as CASSVDPTGSGHYGYTF.